This T cell receptor (beta chain) came from a study of T cell responses to AZD1222 COVID-19 vaccine. General observations from the study: Unmutated variant regions reportedly attract nearly half of all spike-specific TCRs. Repertoires were obtained solely post-peak T cell response. Of the AZD1222 recipients, only 5 to 7 were seropositive at baseline.

Clones were read by immunoSEQ multiplex PCR, and TCRdb kept only the in-frame ones, dropping some. The table has approximately 120,000 clones, roughly 93% seen once. In regard to this clone: Its antigen is unknown.

The material sequenced was peripheral blood, taken on day 0 of AZD1222 vaccination. The source is an adult in good health.

The CDR3 spells CASSQTRQVNQPQHF. The CDR3 nucleotides are TGTGCCAGCAGTCAAACTCGGCAAGTCAATCAGCCCCAGCATTTT. J is TRBJ1-5 and V is TRBV3-1 (or the pseudogene TRBV3-2); no reliable D call. Trimming shortened V by 6 bases and J by 3 bases, and 15 bases separated the two germline ends. Germline-derived CDR1 and CDR2 are LGHDT and YNNKEL (reference sequence). This CDR3 has 15 residues.